This T cell receptor (beta chain) was profiled in a study of T cell responses to AZD1222 COVID-19 vaccine. Study-wide points: The donors showed a predominance of white British ancestry and of females, with possible underestimation of clonal diversity.

In regard to this clone: The antigen is not known.

Assay used: immunoSEQ multiplex PCR; TCRdb lists only in-frame clones, some missing. The sample consists of some 170,000 clones, roughly nine tenths of them appearing once. Per the germline V gene, CDR1 is SGDLS and CDR2 is YYNGEE. The CDR3 is 12 residues long. Trimming removed 4 bases from V and 6 bases from J, with 7 bases in between. J is TRBJ2-2 and V is TRBV9; TRBD1 or TRBD2 may be the D gene (5 bases each). The starting material was peripheral blood, obtained on day 0 of AZD1222 vaccination. This receptor was obtained from an adult in good health. The CDR3 region has the DNA TGTGCCAGCAGCCAGGGACCCGGGGAGCTGTTTTTT. It specifies CASSQGPGELFF.